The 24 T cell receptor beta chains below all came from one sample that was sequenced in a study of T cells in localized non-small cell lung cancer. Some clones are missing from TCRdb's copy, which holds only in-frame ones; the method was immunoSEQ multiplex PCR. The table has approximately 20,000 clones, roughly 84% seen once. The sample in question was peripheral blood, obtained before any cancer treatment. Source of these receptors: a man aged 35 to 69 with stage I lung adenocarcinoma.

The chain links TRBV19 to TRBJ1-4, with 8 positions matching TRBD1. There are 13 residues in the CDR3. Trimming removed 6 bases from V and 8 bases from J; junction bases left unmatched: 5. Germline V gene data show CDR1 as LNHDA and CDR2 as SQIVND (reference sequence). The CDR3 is CASSAGGLEKLFF. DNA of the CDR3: TGTGCCAGTAGCGCAGGGGGCCTAGAAAAACTGTTTTTT.

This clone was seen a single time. CDR3 region: CASSLTGTADTQYF. As DNA, the CDR3 is TGCGCCAGCAGCTTAACAGGGACCGCCGATACGCAGTATTTT. The chain combines TRBV5-1 with TRBJ2-3; perhaps TRBD1 as D (6 bases). The CDR3 spans 14 residues. The germline V gene encodes CDR1 SGHRS and CDR2 YFSETQ. V dropped 2 bases and J dropped 6 bases, with 13 bases sitting between them.

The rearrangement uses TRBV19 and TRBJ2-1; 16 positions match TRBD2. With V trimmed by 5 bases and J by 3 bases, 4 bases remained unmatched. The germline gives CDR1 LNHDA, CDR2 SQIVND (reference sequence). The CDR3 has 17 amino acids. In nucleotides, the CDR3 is TGTGCCAGTAGTCCGGGACTAGCGGGAGGGTACTACAATGAGCAGTTCTTC. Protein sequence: CASSPGLAGGYYNEQFF.

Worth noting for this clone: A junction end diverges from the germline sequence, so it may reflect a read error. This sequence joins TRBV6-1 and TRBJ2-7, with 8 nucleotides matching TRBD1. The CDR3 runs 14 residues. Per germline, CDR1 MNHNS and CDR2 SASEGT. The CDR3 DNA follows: TGTGCCAGCAGGGAAGGACAGGGACGCATCGAGCAGTACTTC. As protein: CASREGQGRIEQYF.

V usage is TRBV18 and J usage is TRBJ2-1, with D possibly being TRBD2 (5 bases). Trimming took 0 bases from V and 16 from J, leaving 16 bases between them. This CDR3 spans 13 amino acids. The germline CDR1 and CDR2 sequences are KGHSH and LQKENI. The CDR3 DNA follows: TGTGCCAGCTCACCACCGGCAGCGGAAACCTTCTTCTTC. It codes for CASSPPAAETFFF.

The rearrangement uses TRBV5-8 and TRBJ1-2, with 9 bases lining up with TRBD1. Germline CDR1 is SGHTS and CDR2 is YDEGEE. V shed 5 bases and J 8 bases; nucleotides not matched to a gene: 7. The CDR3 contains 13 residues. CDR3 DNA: TGTGCCAGCAGTCTACAGGGGGCAGGGGGCTACACCTTC. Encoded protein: CASSLQGAGGYTF.

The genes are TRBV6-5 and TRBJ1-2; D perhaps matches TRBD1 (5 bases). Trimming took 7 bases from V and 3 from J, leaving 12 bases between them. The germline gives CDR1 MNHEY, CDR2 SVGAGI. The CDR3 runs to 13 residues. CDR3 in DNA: TGTGCCAGCACCGAAGACAGACACTATGGCTACACCTTC. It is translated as CASTEDRHYGYTF.

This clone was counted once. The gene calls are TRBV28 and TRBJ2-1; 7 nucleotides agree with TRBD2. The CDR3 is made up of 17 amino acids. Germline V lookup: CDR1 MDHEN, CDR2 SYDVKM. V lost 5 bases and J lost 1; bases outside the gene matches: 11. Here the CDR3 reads CASSLAIAGSSYNEQFF. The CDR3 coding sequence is TGTGCCAGCAGTCTCGCCATAGCGGGCTCATCCTACAATGAGCAGTTCTTC.

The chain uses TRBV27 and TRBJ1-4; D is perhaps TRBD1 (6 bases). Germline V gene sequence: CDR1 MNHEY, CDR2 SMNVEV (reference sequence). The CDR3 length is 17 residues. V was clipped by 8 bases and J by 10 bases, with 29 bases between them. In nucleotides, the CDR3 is TGTGCCAGCCAAAAAATGGGGGGCGGCGGGAGAATCGGAAAACTGTTTTTT. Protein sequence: CASQKMGGGGRIGKLFF.

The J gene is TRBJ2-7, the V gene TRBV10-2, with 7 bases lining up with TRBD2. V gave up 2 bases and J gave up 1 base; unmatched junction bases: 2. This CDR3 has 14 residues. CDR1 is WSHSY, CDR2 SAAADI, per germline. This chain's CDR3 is CASSEQGGSYEQYF. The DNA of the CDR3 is TGCGCCAGCAGTGAGCAGGGAGGGTCCTACGAGCAGTACTTC.

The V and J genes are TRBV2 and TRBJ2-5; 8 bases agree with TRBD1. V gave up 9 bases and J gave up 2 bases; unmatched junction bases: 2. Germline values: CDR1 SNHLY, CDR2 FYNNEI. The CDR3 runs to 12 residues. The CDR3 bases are TGTGCCAGGCGACAGGGGCAAGAGACCCAGTACTTC. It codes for CARRQGQETQYF.

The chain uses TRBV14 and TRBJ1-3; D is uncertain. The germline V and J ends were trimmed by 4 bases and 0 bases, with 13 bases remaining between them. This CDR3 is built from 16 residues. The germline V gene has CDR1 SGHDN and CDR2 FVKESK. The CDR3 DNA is TGTGCCAGCAGCCCCCTGACACCCTTCTCTGGAAACACCATATATTTT. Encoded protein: CASSPLTPFSGNTIYF.

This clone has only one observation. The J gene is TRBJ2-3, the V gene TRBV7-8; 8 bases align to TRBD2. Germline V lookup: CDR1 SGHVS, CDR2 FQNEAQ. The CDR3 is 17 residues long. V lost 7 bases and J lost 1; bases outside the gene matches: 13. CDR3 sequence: CASILGTGGGGTDTQYF. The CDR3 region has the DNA TGTGCCAGCATCCTCGGGACGGGAGGGGGAGGCACAGATACGCAGTATTTT.

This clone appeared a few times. The CDR3 nucleotides read TGCACCAGCAGCCACCAGCGGGTCAAAAACATTCAGTACTTC. This codes for CTSSHQRVKNIQYF. This rearrangement joins TRBV1 to TRBJ2-4; the table's D call, TRBD2, was not checked against the DNA. TRBV1 is listed as a pseudogene. The CDR3 spans 14 residues.

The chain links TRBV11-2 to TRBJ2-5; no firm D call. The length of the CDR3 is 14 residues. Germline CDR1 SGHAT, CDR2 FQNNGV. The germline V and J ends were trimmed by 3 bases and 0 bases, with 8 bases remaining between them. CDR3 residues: CASSLGLYQETQYF. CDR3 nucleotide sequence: TGTGCCAGCAGCTTGGGTTTGTACCAAGAGACCCAGTACTTC.

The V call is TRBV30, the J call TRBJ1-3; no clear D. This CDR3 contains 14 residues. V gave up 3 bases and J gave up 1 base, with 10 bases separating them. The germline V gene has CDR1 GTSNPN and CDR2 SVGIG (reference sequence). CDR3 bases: TGTGCCTGGAGCGGGATTTATTCTGGAAACACCATATATTTT. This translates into CAWSGIYSGNTIYF.

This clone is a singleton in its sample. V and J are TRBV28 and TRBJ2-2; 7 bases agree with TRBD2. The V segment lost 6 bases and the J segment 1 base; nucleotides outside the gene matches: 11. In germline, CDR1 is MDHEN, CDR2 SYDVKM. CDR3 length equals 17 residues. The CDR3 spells CASSPYKAGKNTGELFF. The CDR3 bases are TGTGCCAGCAGCCCCTACAAAGCGGGGAAGAACACCGGGGAGCTGTTTTTT.

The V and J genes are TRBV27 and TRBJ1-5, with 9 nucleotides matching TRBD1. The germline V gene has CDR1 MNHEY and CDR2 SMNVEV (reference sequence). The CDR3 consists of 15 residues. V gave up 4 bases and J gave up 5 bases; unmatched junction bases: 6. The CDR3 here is CASSSPGQGDQPQHF. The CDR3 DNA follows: TGTGCCAGCAGTTCCCCGGGACAGGGAGATCAGCCCCAGCATTTT.

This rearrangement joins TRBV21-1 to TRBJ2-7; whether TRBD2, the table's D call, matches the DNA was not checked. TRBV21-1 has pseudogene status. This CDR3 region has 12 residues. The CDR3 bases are TGTGCCAGCAGCTTTCCCCTGAGGGAGCAGTACTTC. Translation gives CASSFPLREQYF.

The CDR3 nucleotides are TGCAGCGTTGAACGACTAGCGGGGGGGGGAAATGAGCAGTTCTTC. Its protein product is CSVERLAGGGNEQFF. The chain is built from TRBV29-1 and TRBJ2-1, with 14 bases aligning to TRBD2. This CDR3 has 15 residues. Germline assignment: CDR1 SQVTM and CDR2 ANQGSEA. The V and J ends lost 2 bases and 7 bases, in that order; junction bases with no gene match: 4.

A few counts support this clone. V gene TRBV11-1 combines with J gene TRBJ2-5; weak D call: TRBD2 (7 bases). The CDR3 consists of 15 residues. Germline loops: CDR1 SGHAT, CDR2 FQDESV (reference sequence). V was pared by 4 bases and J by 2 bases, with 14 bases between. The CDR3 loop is CASSWGGPTQETQYF. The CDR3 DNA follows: TGTGCCAGCAGCTGGGGGGGCCCCACTCAAGAGACCCAGTACTTC.

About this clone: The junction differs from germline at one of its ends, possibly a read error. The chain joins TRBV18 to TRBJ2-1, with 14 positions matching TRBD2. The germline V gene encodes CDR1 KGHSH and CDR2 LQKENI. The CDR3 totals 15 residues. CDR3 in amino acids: CASAPGLAGVAEQFF. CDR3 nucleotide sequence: TGTGCCAGCGCACCGGGACTAGCGGGAGTGGCTGAGCAGTTCTTC.

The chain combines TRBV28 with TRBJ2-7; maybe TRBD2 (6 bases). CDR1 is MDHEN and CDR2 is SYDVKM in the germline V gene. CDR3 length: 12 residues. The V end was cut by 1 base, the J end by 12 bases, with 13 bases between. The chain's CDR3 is CASSLYRGLMYF. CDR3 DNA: TGTGCCAGCAGTTTATATCGGGGGTTAATGTACTTC.

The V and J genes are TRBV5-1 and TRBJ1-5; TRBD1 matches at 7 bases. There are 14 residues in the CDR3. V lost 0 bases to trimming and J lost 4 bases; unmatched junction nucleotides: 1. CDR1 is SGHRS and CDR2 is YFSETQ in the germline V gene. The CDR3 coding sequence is TGCGCCAGCAGCTTGGGGGACAGAAATCAGCCCCAGCATTTT. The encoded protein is CASSLGDRNQPQHF.